The present entry profiles one TCR beta chain with its context. Antigen unknown. It was CD45RO-negative cells, positively selected for CCR7, that made up naive CD8 cells, with terminally differentiated effector memory CD45RA+ cells excluded. This record belongs to a study of shared clonotypes between healthy human individuals. This CDR3 is 12 amino acids long. Germline CDR1 is MNHEY and CDR2 is SVGAGI. V lost 4 bases and J 4 bases, leaving 5 bases between the germline ends. Some clones are missing from TCRdb's copy, which holds only in-frame ones; the method was immunoSEQ multiplex PCR. The sample consists of around 1.9 million clones, just over 90% of them appearing once. Broader study findings: Several donors shared approximately 5% of their naive CD4 clonotypes. Clonotypes shared by all four sorted-subset donors had higher generation probabilities than non-shared clonotypes. The sole specimen, blood, was sampled, and tissue repertoires likely differ.

The chain uses TRBV6-5 and TRBJ1-5; D is ambiguous. The TCR was taken from a man younger than 35 in good health. Some clones in this sample may be carry-over from other donors' samples. Sequenced: naive CD8+ T cells from PBMCs. The CDR3 protein is CASSSINQPQHF. The CDR3 nucleotides are TGTGCCAGCAGTTCCATAAATCAGCCCCAGCATTTT.